These T cell receptor beta chains were read from a single sample in a study of blood T cell repertoires in COVID-19. This table comes from immunoSEQ multiplex PCR, and its TCRdb copy is limited to in-frame clones, with some not included. The sample lists 200,000 to 250,000 clones, 82% seen once, with approximately 15% in the top ten. The specimen was PBMCs or T cells enriched from blood (not recorded which). Receptors were obtained from a man aged 40-55 years who had recovered from COVID-19. Each CDR3 is given with its conserved first and last residue. D genes are given only for firm matches. For some rows the clone size is stated as once, few or many, or as a class when expanded; others skip it.

cdr3_aa: CASSESGGWTDTQYF
cdr3_nt: TGCGCCAGCAGCGAAAGCGGGGGGTGGACAGATACGCAGTATTTT
d_call: TRBD2
v_call: TRBV5-1
clone_size: .
j_call: TRBJ2-3

cdr3_aa: CASSWDREGEQYF
cdr3_nt: TGTGCCAGCAGCTGGGACAGGGAGGGCGAGCAGTACTTC
d_call: TRBD1
v_call: TRBV7-8
clone_size: .
j_call: TRBJ2-7

cdr3_aa: CASSFGQANTGELFF
cdr3_nt: TGTGCCAGCAGCTTTGGACAGGCGAACACCGGGGAGCTGTTTTTT
d_call: TRBD1
v_call: TRBV5-5
clone_size: .
j_call: TRBJ2-2

cdr3_aa: CASSLEVTSGRIYNEQFF
cdr3_nt: TGTGCCAGCAGCTTAGAGGTGACTAGCGGGAGGATCTACAATGAGCAGTTCTTC
d_call: TRBD2
v_call: TRBV7-2
clone_size: .
j_call: TRBJ2-1

cdr3_aa: CASSLSRQGSTGELFF
cdr3_nt: TGTGCCAGCAGCTTAAGTCGACAGGGGTCCACCGGGGAGCTGTTTTTT
d_call: TRBD1
v_call: TRBV7-3
clone_size: .
j_call: TRBJ2-2

cdr3_aa: CASSLQGGMSTEAFF
cdr3_nt: TGTGCCAGCAGTCTGCAGGGGGGAATGAGCACTGAAGCTTTCTTT
d_call: TRBD1
v_call: TRBV2
clone_size: once
j_call: TRBJ1-1

cdr3_aa: CASSQETGDSYNEQFF
cdr3_nt: TGTGCCAGCAGCCAAGAGACGGGGGACTCCTACAATGAGCAGTTCTTC
d_call: .
v_call: TRBV4-2
clone_size: .
j_call: TRBJ2-1

cdr3_aa: CASSLGTGNQPQHF
cdr3_nt: TGTGCCAGCAGTTTAGGGACAGGTAATCAGCCCCAGCATTTT
d_call: TRBD1
v_call: TRBV28
clone_size: .
j_call: TRBJ1-5

cdr3_aa: CAWTSGRHEQYF
cdr3_nt: TGTGCCTGGACTAGCGGGAGGCACGAGCAGTACTTC
d_call: TRBD2
v_call: TRBV30
clone_size: .
j_call: TRBJ2-7

cdr3_aa: CARDSDSGVGHMQFF
cdr3_nt: TGCGCCAGGGACTCCGATAGCGGGGTCGGGCATATGCAGTTCTTC
d_call: TRBD2
v_call: TRBV10-1
clone_size: .
j_call: TRBJ2-1

cdr3_aa: CASSANPTTFYEQYF
cdr3_nt: TGCGCCAGCAGCGCCAACCCTACTACTTTCTACGAGCAGTACTTC
d_call: .
v_call: TRBV5-1
clone_size: .
j_call: TRBJ2-7

cdr3_aa: CASSIGGGYTF
cdr3_nt: TGTGCCAGCAGCATAGGAGGAGGCTACACCTTC
d_call: .
v_call: TRBV7-9
clone_size: .
j_call: TRBJ1-2

cdr3_aa: CASSLRVGGLRETQYF
cdr3_nt: TGTGCCAGCAGCTTAAGGGTCGGGGGGTTACGGGAGACCCAGTACTTC
d_call: TRBD2
v_call: TRBV13
clone_size: .
j_call: TRBJ2-5